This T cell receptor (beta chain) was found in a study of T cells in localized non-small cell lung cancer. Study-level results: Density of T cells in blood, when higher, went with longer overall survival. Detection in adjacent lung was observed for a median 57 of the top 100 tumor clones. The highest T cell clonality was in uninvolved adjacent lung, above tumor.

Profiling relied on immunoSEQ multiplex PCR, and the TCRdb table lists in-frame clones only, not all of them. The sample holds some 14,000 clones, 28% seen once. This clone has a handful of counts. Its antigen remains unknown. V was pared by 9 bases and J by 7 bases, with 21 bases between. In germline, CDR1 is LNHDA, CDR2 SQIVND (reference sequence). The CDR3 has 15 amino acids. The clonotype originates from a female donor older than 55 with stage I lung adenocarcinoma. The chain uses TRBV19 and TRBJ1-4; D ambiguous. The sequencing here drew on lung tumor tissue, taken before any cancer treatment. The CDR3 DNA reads TGTGCCAGCGTAGACCCCCGGGAGTGGAGTGAAAAACTGTTTTTT. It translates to CASVDPREWSEKLFF.